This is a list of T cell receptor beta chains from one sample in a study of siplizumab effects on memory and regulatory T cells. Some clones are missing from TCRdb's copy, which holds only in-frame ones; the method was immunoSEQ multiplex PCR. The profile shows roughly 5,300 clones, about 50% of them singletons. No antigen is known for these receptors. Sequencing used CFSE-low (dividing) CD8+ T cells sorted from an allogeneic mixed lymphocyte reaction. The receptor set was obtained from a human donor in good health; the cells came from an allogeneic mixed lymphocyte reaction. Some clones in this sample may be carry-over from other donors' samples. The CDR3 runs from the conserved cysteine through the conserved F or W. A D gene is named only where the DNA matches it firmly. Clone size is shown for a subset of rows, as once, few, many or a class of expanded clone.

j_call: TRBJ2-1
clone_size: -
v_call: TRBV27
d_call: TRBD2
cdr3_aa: CASSYGTSGSNEQFF
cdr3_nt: TGTGCCAGCAGTTACGGGACTAGCGGAAGCAATGAGCAGTTCTTC

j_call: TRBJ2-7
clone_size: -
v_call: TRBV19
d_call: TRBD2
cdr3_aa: CASSITSGAYEQYF
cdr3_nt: TGTGCCAGTAGTATTACTAGCGGAGCCTACGAGCAGTACTTC

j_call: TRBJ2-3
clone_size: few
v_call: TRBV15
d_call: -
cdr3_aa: CATSRYRDPTDTQYF
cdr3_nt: TGTGCCACCAGCCGATACCGGGATCCAACAGATACGCAGTATTTT

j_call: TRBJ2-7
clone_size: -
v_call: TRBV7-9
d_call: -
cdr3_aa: CASSGVGSYEQYF
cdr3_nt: TGTGCCAGCAGCGGGGTAGGCTCCTACGAGCAGTACTTC

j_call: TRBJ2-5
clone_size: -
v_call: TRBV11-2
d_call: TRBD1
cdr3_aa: CASSLSTGQQETQYF
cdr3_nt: TGTGCCAGCAGCTTAAGTACGGGACAGCAAGAGACCCAGTACTTC

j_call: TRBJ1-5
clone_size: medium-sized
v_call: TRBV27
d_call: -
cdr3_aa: CASSLQGSNQPQHF
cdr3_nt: TGTGCCAGCAGCCTACAGGGAAGCAATCAGCCCCAGCATTTT

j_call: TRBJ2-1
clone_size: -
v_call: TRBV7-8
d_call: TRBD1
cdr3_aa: CASSLSTGGYEQFF
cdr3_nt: TGTGCCAGCAGCTTGTCGACAGGGGGCTATGAGCAGTTCTTC

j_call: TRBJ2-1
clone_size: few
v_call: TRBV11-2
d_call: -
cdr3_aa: CASSQSDRLNNEQFF
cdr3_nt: TGTGCCAGCAGCCAATCGGACAGATTAAACAATGAGCAGTTCTTC

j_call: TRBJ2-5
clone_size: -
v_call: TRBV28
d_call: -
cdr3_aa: CASSFGSVQETQYF
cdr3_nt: TGTGCCAGCAGCTTTGGGAGCGTACAAGAGACCCAGTACTTC

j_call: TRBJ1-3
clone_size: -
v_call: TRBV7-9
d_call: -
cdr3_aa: CASSPPAGENTIYF
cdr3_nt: TGTGCCAGCAGCCCGCCCGCAGGGGAAAACACCATATATTTT

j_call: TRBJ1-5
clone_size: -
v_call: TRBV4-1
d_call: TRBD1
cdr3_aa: CASSQDGDSGQPQHF
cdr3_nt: TGCGCCAGCAGCCAAGACGGGGACAGTGGGCAGCCCCAGCATTTT

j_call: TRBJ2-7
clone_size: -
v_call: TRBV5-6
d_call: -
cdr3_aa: CASSQGTYSYEQYF
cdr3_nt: TGTGCCAGCAGCCAAGGGACTTACTCCTACGAGCAGTACTTC

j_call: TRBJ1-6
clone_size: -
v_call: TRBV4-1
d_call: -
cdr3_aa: CASSLQGGSPLHF
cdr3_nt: TGCGCCAGCAGCCTACAGGGAGGCTCACCCCTCCACTTT

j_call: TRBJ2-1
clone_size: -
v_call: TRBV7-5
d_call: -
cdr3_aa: CARSFGESYNEQFF
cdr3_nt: TGTGCCAGAAGCTTTGGGGAGTCCTACAATGAGCAGTTCTTC

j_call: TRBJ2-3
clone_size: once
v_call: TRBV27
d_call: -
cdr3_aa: CASRNTGYGTDTQYF
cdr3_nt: TGTGCCAGCAGGAACACAGGGTACGGCACAGATACGCAGTATTTT

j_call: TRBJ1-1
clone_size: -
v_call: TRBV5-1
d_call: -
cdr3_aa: CASSFEGLNTEAFF
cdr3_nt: TGCGCCAGCAGCTTTGAGGGTTTGAACACTGAAGCTTTCTTT

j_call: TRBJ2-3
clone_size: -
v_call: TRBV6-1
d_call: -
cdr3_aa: CASMDSTDTQYF
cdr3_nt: TGTGCCAGCATGGACAGCACAGATACGCAGTATTTT

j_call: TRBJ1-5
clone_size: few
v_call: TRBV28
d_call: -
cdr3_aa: CASSLHAGASQPQHF
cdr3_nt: TGTGCCAGCAGTTTACACGCAGGGGCCAGTCAGCCCCAGCATTTT

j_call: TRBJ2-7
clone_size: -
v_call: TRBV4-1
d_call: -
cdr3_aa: CASSQDRLYSYEQYF
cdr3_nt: TGCGCCAGCAGCCAAGATCGCTTATACTCCTACGAGCAGTACTTC

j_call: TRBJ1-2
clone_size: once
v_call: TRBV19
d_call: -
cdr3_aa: CASSLGLSCGYTF
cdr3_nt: TGTGCCAGTAGCCTCGGACTGTCCTGTGGCTACACCTTC

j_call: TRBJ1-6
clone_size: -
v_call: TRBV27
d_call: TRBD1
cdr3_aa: CASSSGTGAYSPLHF
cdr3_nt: TGTGCCAGCAGTTCCGGGACAGGGGCGTATTCACCCCTCCACTTT

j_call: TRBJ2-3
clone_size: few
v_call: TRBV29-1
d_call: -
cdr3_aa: CSVDEYGGPQYF
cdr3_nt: TGCAGCGTTGATGAATACGGAGGCCCGCAGTATTTT

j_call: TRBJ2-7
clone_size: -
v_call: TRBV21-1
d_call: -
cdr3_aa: CASSAKPGTGTYEQYF
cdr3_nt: TGTGCCAGCAGCGCCAAGCCCGGGACAGGGACCTACGAGCAGTACTTC

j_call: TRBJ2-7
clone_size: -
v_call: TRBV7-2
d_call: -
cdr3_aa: CASSSGLGSYEQYF
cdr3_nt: TGTGCCAGCAGCTCAGGGTTGGGGTCCTACGAGCAGTACTTC

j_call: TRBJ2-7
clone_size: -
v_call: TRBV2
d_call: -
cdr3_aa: CASSGQGGLYYEQYF
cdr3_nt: TGTGCCAGCAGTGGACAGGGAGGGTTGTACTACGAGCAGTACTTC

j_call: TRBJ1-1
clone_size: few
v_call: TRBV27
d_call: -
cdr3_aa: CASSFLSPGDMNTEAFF
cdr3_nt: TGTGCCAGCAGTTTCCTCTCCCCGGGAGACATGAACACTGAAGCTTTCTTT

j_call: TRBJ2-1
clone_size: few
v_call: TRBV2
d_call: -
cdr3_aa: CARRGEADNEQFF
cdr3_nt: TGTGCCAGGCGCGGGGAGGCCGACAATGAGCAGTTCTTC

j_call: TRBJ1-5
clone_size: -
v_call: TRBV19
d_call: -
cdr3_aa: CASSIGRGVGQPQHF
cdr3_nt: TGTGCCAGTAGTATTGGCAGGGGTGTAGGTCAGCCCCAGCATTTT

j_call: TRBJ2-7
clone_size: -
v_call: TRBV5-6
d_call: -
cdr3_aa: CASSLGWAGQYEQYF
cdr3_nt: TGTGCCAGCAGCTTGGGGTGGGCAGGGCAATACGAGCAGTACTTC

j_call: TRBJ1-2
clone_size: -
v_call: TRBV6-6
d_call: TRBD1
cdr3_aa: CASSGDRGVFGYTF
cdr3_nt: TGTGCCAGCAGTGGGGACAGGGGAGTATTTGGCTACACCTTC

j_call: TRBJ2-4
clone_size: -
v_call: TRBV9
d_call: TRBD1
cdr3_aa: CASSASGTGANIQYF
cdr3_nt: TGTGCCAGCAGCGCATCCGGGACAGGGGCAAACATTCAGTACTTC

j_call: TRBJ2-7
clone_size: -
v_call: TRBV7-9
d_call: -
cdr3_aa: CASSFGGGLYEQYF
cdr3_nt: TGTGCCAGCAGCTTTGGAGGGGGCCTCTACGAGCAGTACTTC

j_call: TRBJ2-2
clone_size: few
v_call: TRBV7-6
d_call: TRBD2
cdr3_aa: CASSSPLTSANTGELFF
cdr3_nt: TGTGCCAGCAGCTCCCCCCTGACTAGCGCCAACACCGGGGAGCTGTTTTTT

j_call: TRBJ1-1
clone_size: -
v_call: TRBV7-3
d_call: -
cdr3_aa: CASSATGLRTEAFF
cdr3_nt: TGTGCCAGCAGCGCAACAGGGCTCCGCACTGAAGCTTTCTTT

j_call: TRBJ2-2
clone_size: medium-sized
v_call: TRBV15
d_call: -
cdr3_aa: CATSVLRGTGELFF
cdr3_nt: TGTGCCACCAGCGTATTAAGGGGCACCGGGGAGCTGTTTTTT

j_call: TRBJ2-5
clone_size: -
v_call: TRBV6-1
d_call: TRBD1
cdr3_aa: CASSLGQGGETQYF
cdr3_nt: TGTGCCAGCAGTCTAGGACAGGGTGGAGAGACCCAGTACTTC

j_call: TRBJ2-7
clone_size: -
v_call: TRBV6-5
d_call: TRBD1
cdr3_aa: CASSPGTGVYEQYF
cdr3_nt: TGTGCCAGCAGTCCAGGGACAGGTGTATACGAGCAGTACTTC

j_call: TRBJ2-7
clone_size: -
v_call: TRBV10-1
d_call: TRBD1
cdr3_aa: CASSDMSAERQGIVYEQYF
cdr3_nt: TGCGCCAGCAGTGATATGTCGGCCGAGCGACAGGGGATAGTCTACGAGCAGTACTTC